A single T cell receptor beta chain is shown here with its context. Its antigen is as yet unknown. The CDR3 spans 14 residues. Germline CDR1 and CDR2: SNHLY and FYNNEI. The V gene lost 8 bases and the J gene lost 3 bases, with 15 bases spanning the gap. Method: immunoSEQ multiplex PCR; TCRdb's copy keeps in-frame clones and lacks some. Of about 190,000 clones listed, roughly 83% are singletons. The record originates from a study of cytomegalovirus exposure and HLA in healthy donors. Findings of the study overall: Cytomegalovirus association was listed for approximately 150 TCR beta chains. Reports showed the classifier diagnosing cytomegalovirus status with high specificity and sensitivity. The TCR clusters that emerged in the first cohort tended, a later analysis found, to co-occur in the roughly 130 validation repertoires.

This TCR came from a woman aged 18-30 years in good health and CMV-seronegative. The rearrangement joins TRBV2 to TRBJ2-3, with a possible D match to TRBD1 (6 bases). Sequenced: PBMCs. The DNA of the CDR3 is TGTGCCAGCCTTTTAGCCAGGGGAACAGATACGCAGTATTTT. Translating it yields CASLLARGTDTQYF.